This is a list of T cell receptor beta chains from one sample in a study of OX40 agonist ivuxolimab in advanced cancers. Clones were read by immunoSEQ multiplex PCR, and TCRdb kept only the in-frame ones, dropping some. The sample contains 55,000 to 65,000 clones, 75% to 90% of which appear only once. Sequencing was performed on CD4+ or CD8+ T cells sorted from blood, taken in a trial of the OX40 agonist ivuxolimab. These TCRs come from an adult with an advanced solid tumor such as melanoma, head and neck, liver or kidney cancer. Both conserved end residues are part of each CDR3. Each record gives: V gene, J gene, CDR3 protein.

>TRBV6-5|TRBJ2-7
CASSPRQGAPYEQYF
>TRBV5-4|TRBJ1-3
CASRGTGDGNTIYF
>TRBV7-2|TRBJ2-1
CASSKSKLEQFF
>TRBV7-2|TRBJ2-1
CASGAPFYNEQFF
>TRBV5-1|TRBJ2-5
CASSARRGQGETQYF
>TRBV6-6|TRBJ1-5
CASSQGQGGPQPQHF
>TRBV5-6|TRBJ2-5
CASSRRGPETQYF
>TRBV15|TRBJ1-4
CATSRDATNEKLFF
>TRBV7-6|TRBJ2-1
CASSRGQGALAGTGNEQFF
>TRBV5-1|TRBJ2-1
CASSLDGRDGGEQFF
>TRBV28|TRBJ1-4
CASNSEGYPEKLFF